These 10 T cell receptor beta chains originate from one sample sequenced in a study of blood T cell repertoires in acute mononucleosis. This table comes from immunoSEQ multiplex PCR, and its TCRdb copy is limited to in-frame clones, with some not included. Of over 1,500 clones in the sample, 20% to 25% were seen once. The time point here: convalescence about 6 months (5-8 months) after acute presentation (visit 7). The material was EBV YVL epitope tetramer+ CD8+ T cells sorted from PBMCs, obtained during convalescence from infectious mononucleosis. Subset given: CD8 T cells binding a tetramer with EBV BRLF1 109-117 peptide (YVL-BR). The origin of the receptors is a woman between 18 and 29 years old with infectious mononucleosis caused by EBV.

With respect to this clone: Only one base separates this from a far larger clonotype, so it likely reflects a read error. The chain is built from TRBV11-2 and TRBJ2-5; a possible D gene is TRBD2 (5 bases). The germline V gene encodes CDR1 SGHAT and CDR2 FQNNGV. V lost 7 bases to trimming and J lost 2 bases, with 17 bases between them. This CDR3 spans 15 amino acids. CDR3 in amino acids: CASMRELAWQETQYF. In DNA, the CDR3 is TGTGCCAGCATGAGGGAGTTGGCGTGGCAAGAGACCCAGTACTTC.

The CDR3 here is CASSPIRGSSYEQYF. CDR3 coding DNA: TGTGCCAGCAGCCCCATCAGAGGGTCCTCCTACGAGCAGTACTTC. The V and J genes are TRBV6-6 and TRBJ2-7; tentative D call: TRBD2 (5 bases). The CDR3 is 15 residues long. The V end lost 6 bases, the J end lost 0 bases, and 15 bases lay between the germline ends. Germline assignment: CDR1 MNHNY and CDR2 SVGAGI (reference sequence).

This clone was seen repeatedly, ten times or more. This probably arose from a read error, given a far larger clone one base away. The chain has TRBV6-4 and TRBJ2-1, with D perhaps given as TRBD1 or TRBD2 (5 bases each). The CDR3 spans 16 residues. CDR1 is MRHNA and CDR2 is SNTAGT in the germline V gene. CDR3 amino acids: CAISEGTLSSYNEQFF. CDR3 coding DNA: TGTGCCATCAGTGAGGGGACCCTTAGCTCCTACAATGAGCAGTTCTTC.

This clone has more than one count but fewer than ten. The V and J genes are TRBV2 and TRBJ2-7; D gene ambiguous. Germline assignment: CDR1 SNHLY and CDR2 FYNNEI. V was trimmed by 7 bases and J by 7 bases, leaving 17 bases between them. The CDR3 runs 13 residues. Here the CDR3 reads CASKDGTAEEQYF. CDR3 bases: TGTGCCAGCAAAGACGGTACAGCTGAGGAGCAGTACTTC.

This clone was detected only a few times. A much larger clone differs from this one at a single base, so this may be a read error. The V call is TRBV27, the J call TRBJ1-1, with D maybe TRBD1 (5 bases). This CDR3 has 14 residues. Germline V gives CDR1 MNHEY, CDR2 SMNVEV (reference sequence). CDR3 loop: CASSPREIGTEAFF. DNA of the CDR3: TGTGCTAGCAGCCCCAGGGAAATTGGGACTGAAGCTTTCTTT.

J is TRBJ2-7 and V is TRBV23-1; D uncertain. TRBV23-1 is assigned to the ORF class and has an uncertain function. V shed 3 bases and J shed 3 bases, with 9 bases lying between them. The CDR3 is 13 residues long. The CDR3 DNA reads TGCGCCAGCAGTCACGGGCCTTTCTACGAGCAGTACTTC. Protein product: CASSHGPFYEQYF.

The rearrangement uses TRBV6-1 and TRBJ2-7; tentatively, D is TRBD1 (6 bases). This CDR3 has 14 amino acids. Looked up from germline, CDR1 is MNHNS and CDR2 is SASEGT. Between the trimmed V and J ends, which lost 5 bases and 4 bases, there was a span of 15 bases. CDR3 bases: TGTGCCAGCAGTTTAAGAGGGGGTGGGTACGAGCAGTACTTC. It codes for CASSLRGGGYEQYF.

This clone is hyperexpanded (1% or more) by share. The chain joins TRBV12-5 to TRBJ2-5; D remains unclear. This CDR3 spans 15 amino acids. Germline loops: CDR1 LGHNT, CDR2 FRNRAP. Trimming removed 0 bases from V and 4 bases from J, with 12 bases in between. The CDR3 here is CASGLVIRAGETQYF. CDR3 bases: TGTGCTAGTGGTTTGGTAATTAGGGCTGGAGAGACCCAGTACTTC. The full variable domain, its missing parts supplied by reference TRBV12-5 and TRBJ2-5, is DARVTQTPRHKVTEMGQEVTMRCQPILGHNTVFWYRQTMMQGLELLAYFRNRAPLDDSGMPKDRFSAEMPDATLATLKIQPSEPRDSAVYFCASGLVIRAGETQYFGPGTRLLVL.

This clone was seen a handful of times. The junction differs from germline at one of its ends, possibly a read error. The chain carries TRBV29-1 and TRBJ2-6; the D call may be TRBD1 or TRBD2 (6 bases each). The CDR3 spans 16 residues. Per the germline V gene, CDR1 is SQVTM and CDR2 is ANQGSEA. CDR3 bases: TGCCGCGTTGGAGTAAGGGGGGAAGCTGGGGCCAACGTCCTGACTTTC. It translates to CRVGVRGEAGANVLTF.

On this clone itself: A read error likely explains this, since a far larger clone differs by one base. This rearrangement joins TRBV6-5 to TRBJ2-7; the match to TRBD1 covers 8 bases. The ends lost 6 bases at V and 0 bases at J; junction bases unmatched: 4. Germline V gene lookup returns CDR1 MNHEY and CDR2 SVGAGI. This CDR3 contains 14 residues. The CDR3 sequence is CASSQDRDSYEQYF. In nucleotides, the CDR3 is TGTGCCAGCAGCCAGGACAGGGACTCCTACGAGCAGTACTTC.